The T cell receptor beta chain described here comes from a study of regulatory T cells in long-lasting Graves disease. This sample's time point: newly diagnosed GD, antithyroid drugs for less than 3 months. PBMC RNA was the source of the TCR library. Per the germline V gene, CDR1 is SNHLY and CDR2 is FYNNEI. Trimming cost V 1 base and J 2 bases; bases outside gene matches: 2. This CDR3 spans 15 amino acids. This clonotype came up many times. HTBI primers from iRepertoire and Arm-PCR of CDR3 regions yielded the TCR beta libraries. TCRdb independently ran MiXCR on the multiplex PCR reads; one entry per CDR3 protein. The sample carries about 370,000 distinct CDR3 sequences, 15% recorded once.

This clonotype was sampled from a female donor with Graves disease. Sample: peripheral blood mononuclear cells (PBMCs), taken at new diagnosis, from a patient treated with antithyroid drugs. The chain uses TRBV2 and TRBJ1-1; 9 nucleotides line up with TRBD1. The CDR3 sequence is CASSEGGQGNTEAFF. The CDR3 DNA follows: TGTGCCAGCAGTGAAGGGGGACAGGGAAACACTGAAGCTTTCTTT.